The T cell receptor beta chain under discussion was sequenced for a study of CD8 T cells in ankylosing spondylitis. This clonotype was picked up a small number of times. The antigen is unknown. Preparation of TCR beta libraries was done by quantitative 5'-RACE with molecular barcodes. Using its own MiXCR run on the 5' RACE reads, TCRdb lists one record per CDR3 protein. Found here are 25,000 to 30,000 distinct CDR3 sequences, roughly 7.9% of them singletons; the top ten hold 25% to 35%. Study-level results: Several highly homologous variants formed a TCR beta motif that appeared characteristic of ankylosing spondylitis blood.

The CDR3 is made up of 14 amino acids. V was pared by 7 bases and J by 5 bases, with 10 bases of the junction left unmatched. CDR1 and CDR2 (germline): SEHNR, FQNEAQ (reference sequence). The genes are TRBV7-9 and TRBJ2-5; 7 bases are a match to TRBD1. The sequencing sample was made of blood. This receptor was taken from a male donor with ankylosing spondylitis or in good health (not recorded which). CDR3 sequence reads: CASKQQGFGETQYF. The CDR3, as DNA: TGTGCCAGCAAACAACAGGGGTTTGGGGAGACCCAGTACTTC.